The 29 T cell receptor beta chains listed next were all sequenced from one sample in a study of cytotoxic CD8 clonotypes in ibrutinib-treated CLL. Sequencing used immunoSEQ multiplex PCR; TCRdb keeps in-frame clones, though not all of them. In the table there are some 310,000 clones, about 80% of which are singletons. Material: PBMCs, obtained before ibrutinib treatment. Receptors originate from a human donor with chronic lymphocytic leukemia.

This sequence joins TRBV4-3 and TRBJ1-5; possible D gene TRBD1, 6 bases. Germline CDR1 reads LGHNA; CDR2 reads YSLEER. The CDR3 is made up of 13 amino acids. The V end was cut by 0 bases, the J end by 9 bases, with 9 bases between. The CDR3 protein is CASSQEVQGPQHF. The CDR3 DNA reads as TGCGCCAGCAGCCAAGAAGTACAGGGGCCCCAGCATTTT.

This chain joins TRBV4-3 and TRBJ1-1; no clear D gene. Between the trimmed V and J ends, which lost 0 bases and 3 bases, there was a span of 11 bases. The CDR3 has 15 amino acids. Germline values: CDR1 LGHNA, CDR2 YSLEER. The CDR3 nucleotides are TGCGCCAGCAGCCAAGAGTTAGGGTCGTACACTGAAGCTTTCTTT. The encoded protein is CASSQELGSYTEAFF.

V gene TRBV29-1 combines with J gene TRBJ2-1; TRBD1 agrees at 7 bases. The CDR3 covers 14 residues. Germline V gene lookup returns CDR1 SQVTM and CDR2 ANQGSEA. V was clipped by 2 bases and J by 6 bases; unmatched bases: 7. CDR3 loop: CSVEKGAIPNEQFF. CDR3 nucleotides: TGCAGCGTTGAAAAGGGGGCGATTCCCAATGAGCAGTTCTTC.

The table lists this clone with a count of one. This sequence joins TRBV7-2 and TRBJ2-1; 9 nucleotides align to TRBD2. With 6 bases clipped from V and 7 bases from J, the junction kept 13 bases outside the gene matches. The length of the CDR3 is 16 residues. From germline, CDR1 is SGHTA and CDR2 FQGNSA. CDR3 sequence (DNA): TGTGCCAGCAGACAAATAGCGGGAGAGATTTGGAATGAGCAGTTCTTC. This translates into CASRQIAGEIWNEQFF.

CDR3 in DNA: TGTGCCAGCTCACCATCGGGAGGAGACGAGCAGTACTTC. Residues: CASSPSGGDEQYF. This sequence joins TRBV18 and TRBJ2-7, with TRBD2 matching over 7 bases. The CDR3 is 13 amino acids. Trimming took 2 bases from V and 5 from J; bases not matched to a gene: 3. Germline V lookup: CDR1 KGHSH, CDR2 LQKENI.

This clone was counted only a few times. This chain connects TRBV4-1 to TRBJ1-2, with a tentative D call TRBD1 (5 bases). The CDR3 consists of 15 residues. V shed 1 base and J shed 3 bases, with 12 bases lying between them. Germline CDR1 and CDR2: MGHRA and YSYEKL. CDR3 bases: TGCGCCAGCAGCCAAGGTTCATGGGGGTACTATGGCTACACCTTC. This gives the protein CASSQGSWGYYGYTF.

The rearrangement uses TRBV5-1 and TRBJ2-3; the match to TRBD2 covers 8 bases. The CDR3 runs 15 residues. Germline trimming cut 3 bases from V and 2 bases from J; bases unmatched to any gene: 5. The germline gives CDR1 SGHRS, CDR2 YFSETQ. CDR3 sequence (DNA): TGCGCCAGCAGCTCAGCGGGGGCCCACACAGATACGCAGTATTTT. This gives the protein CASSSAGAHTDTQYF.

Note on this clone: At the DNA level, this CDR3 is encoded by other sequences in the same sample as well. This chain uses TRBV30 with TRBJ2-3; D might be TRBD2 (5 bases). CDR3 length: 14 amino acids. CDR1 GTSNPN and CDR2 SVGIG come from the germline V gene (reference sequence). V was pared by 1 base and J by 0 bases, with 8 bases between. CDR3 loop: CAWSARGSTDTQYF. CDR3 bases: TGTGCCTGGAGTGCACGCGGGAGCACAGATACGCAGTATTTT.

Points on this clone: Germline and junction disagree at one end, which may indicate a read error. CDR3: CASSLVVSGSPDLIF. The CDR3 DNA reads TGTGCCAGCAGCTTAGTAGTCAGCGGGTCCCCCGATCTTATCTTC. The chain joins TRBV7-2 to TRBJ2-1, with TRBD2 as a possible D gene (6 bases). There are 15 residues in the CDR3. Germline CDR1 and CDR2: SGHTA and FQGNSA.

The chain is built from TRBV5-1 and TRBJ1-5; 10 nucleotides line up with TRBD1. Germline loops: CDR1 SGHRS, CDR2 YFSETQ. Trimming took 0 bases from V and 5 from J; bases not matched to a gene: 2. This CDR3 region has 15 residues. CDR3 amino acids: CASSLAGTGDQPQHF. As DNA, the CDR3 is TGCGCCAGCAGCTTGGCCGGGACAGGGGATCAGCCCCAGCATTTT.

This clone was found a few times. The CDR3 reads CASSLRIRETQYF. CDR3 DNA sequence: TGTGCCAGCAGCTTACGAATAAGAGAGACCCAGTACTTC. The chain couples TRBV7-6 to TRBJ2-5; D is ambiguous. This CDR3 is 13 amino acids long. The V and J ends lost 2 bases and 4 bases respectively, with 8 bases between them. Germline V gene sequence: CDR1 SGHVS, CDR2 FNYEAQ.

This chain joins TRBV7-8 and TRBJ1-3; D perhaps matches TRBD1 (5 bases). The CDR3 sequence is 12 residues long. Germline loops: CDR1 SGHVS, CDR2 FQNEAQ. V lost 3 bases to trimming and J lost 13 bases, with 13 bases between them. The CDR3 protein is CASSLSRDGIYF. The DNA of the CDR3 is TGTGCCAGCAGCTTGAGCCGGGACGGAATATATTTT.

This clone was seen a single time. The V and J genes are TRBV7-3 and TRBJ2-2, with D tentatively TRBD2 (6 bases). Germline V CDR1 and CDR2: SGHTA, FQGTGA. Between the trimmed V and J ends, which lost 1 base and 7 bases, there was a span of 10 bases. There are 14 residues in the CDR3. The CDR3 loop reads CASSLRLDIGELFF. CDR3 bases: TGTGCCAGCAGCTTAAGACTAGATATCGGGGAGCTGTTTTTT.

This chain connects TRBV5-4 to TRBJ2-3; D might be TRBD1 (6 bases). The V gene lost 4 bases and the J gene lost 2 bases, with 14 bases spanning the gap. The CDR3 has 15 residues. Germline V CDR1 and CDR2: SGHNT, YYREEE (reference sequence). The CDR3 DNA follows: TGTGCCAGCAGCCGGGACAAGGGGGTCACAGATACGCAGTATTTT. Amino acids: CASSRDKGVTDTQYF. The full variable domain, its missing parts supplied by reference TRBV5-4 and TRBJ2-3, is ETGVTQSPTHLIKTRGQQVTLRCSSQSGHNTVSWYQQALGQGPQFIFQYYREEENGRGNFPPRFSGLQFPNYSSELNVNALELDDSALYLCASSRDKGVTDTQYFGPGTRLTVL.

This sequence joins TRBV6-5 and TRBJ2-1, with D perhaps TRBD2 (5 bases). The CDR3 is 15 amino acids. Germline CDR1 and CDR2: MNHEY and SVGAGI. Trimming removed 0 bases at V and 0 bases at J, with 6 bases between. The CDR3 coding sequence is TGTGCCAGCAGTTACTCGCGGGCCTCCTACAATGAGCAGTTCTTC. This gives the protein CASSYSRASYNEQFF.

The chain links TRBV27 to TRBJ1-2; D not resolved. The CDR3 length is 13 residues. From germline, CDR1 is MNHEY and CDR2 SMNVEV (reference sequence). V gave up 3 bases and J gave up 2 bases, with 7 bases separating them. CDR3 coding DNA: TGTGCCAGCAGTTTCTTACAGAACTATGGCTACACCTTC. This encodes CASSFLQNYGYTF.

The table lists this clone with a count of one. The chain carries TRBV7-8 and TRBJ2-3, with unresolved D. The CDR3 runs 14 residues. From germline, CDR1 is SGHVS and CDR2 FQNEAQ. Trimming took off 1 base at V and 3 bases at J, with 8 bases between the two ends. The CDR3 coding sequence is TGTGCCAGCAGCTTAGTCGGATCGACAGATACGCAGTATTTT. Translated, it gives CASSLVGSTDTQYF.

The chain is built from TRBV25-1 and TRBJ2-7, with 8 bases aligning to TRBD1. Losses at the gene ends were 1 base for V and 5 bases for J; bases not matched to a gene: 13. Germline CDR1 is MGHDK and CDR2 is SYGVNS. CDR3 size: 17 residues. The chain's CDR3 is CASSESYLAGGTHEQYF. DNA of the CDR3: TGTGCCAGCAGTGAATCTTATCTGGCAGGGGGCACCCACGAGCAGTACTTC.

This chain connects TRBV5-1 to TRBJ2-7, with 9 bases matching TRBD1. The CDR3 is 14 residues long. Germline CDR1 and CDR2: SGHRS and YFSETQ. With V trimmed by 5 bases and J by 5 bases, 8 bases remained unmatched. CDR3 in amino acids: CASSRRQGVHEQYF. CDR3 nucleotides: TGCGCCAGCAGTCGAAGACAGGGGGTCCACGAGCAGTACTTC. Full variable domain (rest looked up from reference TRBV5-1 and TRBJ2-7): KAGVTQTPRYLIKTRGQQVTLSCSPISGHRSVSWYQQTPGQGLQFLFEYFSETQRNKGNFPGRFSGRQFSNSRSEMNVSTLELGDSALYLCASSRRQGVHEQYFGPGTRLTVT.

Here the CDR3 reads CASSLASLGRETQYF. The CDR3 DNA reads TGTGCCAGCAGTTTAGCCTCCCTGGGTAGGGAGACCCAGTACTTC. The chain employs TRBV27 and TRBJ2-5, with unresolved D. Trimming pared 2 bases from V and 5 bases from J, leaving 15 bases between. This CDR3 has 15 residues. Germline CDR1 MNHEY, CDR2 SMNVEV (reference sequence).

The CDR3: CASSLQQLYEQYF. The CDR3 region has the DNA TGTGCCAGCAGCTTACAACAGCTCTACGAGCAGTACTTC. The rearrangement links TRBV11-2 to TRBJ2-7; no reliable D call. Trimming left V 2 bases short and J 3 bases short, with 8 bases between. CDR1 SGHAT and CDR2 FQNNGV come from the germline V gene. The CDR3 contains 13 residues.

This clone was seen a handful of times. This sequence joins TRBV18 and TRBJ2-7, with 7 bases aligning to TRBD2. CDR3 size: 14 residues. After removal of 3 bases from V and 1 base from J, the junction contained 3 bases not matched to a gene. Germline V gene data show CDR1 as KGHSH and CDR2 as LQKENI. Here the CDR3 DNA reads TGTGCCAGCTCACCTCTAGCGGTGTCCTACGAGCAGTACTTC. Its translation: CASSPLAVSYEQYF. The whole variable domain, filled in from reference TRBV18 and TRBJ2-7, reads NAGVMQNPRHLVRRRGQEARLRCSPMKGHSHVYWYRQLPEEGLKFMVYLQKENIIDESGMPKERFSAEFPKEGPSILRIQQVVRGDSAAYFCASSPLAVSYEQYFGPGTRLTVT.

V gene TRBV27 combines with J gene TRBJ2-1; weak D call: TRBD2 (5 bases). The germline V and J ends were trimmed by 6 bases and 3 bases, with 12 bases remaining between them. CDR3 length: 14 residues. CDR1 MNHEY and CDR2 SMNVEV come from the germline V gene (reference sequence). The CDR3 DNA reads as TGTGCCAGCAGAGGACTCTTGAGCTACAATGAGCAGTTCTTC. Its translation: CASRGLLSYNEQFF.

The gene calls are TRBV5-1 and TRBJ1-1; D remains unclear. The germline CDR1 and CDR2 sequences are SGHRS and YFSETQ. This CDR3 is 14 amino acids long. The V gene lost 0 bases and the J gene lost 3 bases, with 9 bases spanning the gap. The CDR3 DNA reads TGCGCCAGCAGCTTGGGGGATGGGTACACTGAAGCTTTCTTT. It is translated as CASSLGDGYTEAFF.

This sequence joins TRBV7-8 and TRBJ2-2, with D unresolved. V dropped 1 base and J dropped 4 bases, with 4 bases sitting between them. The CDR3 sequence is 13 residues long. Looked up from germline, CDR1 is SGHVS and CDR2 is FQNEAQ. CDR3 amino acids: CASSLGSTGELFF. The CDR3, as DNA: TGTGCCAGCAGCTTAGGAAGCACCGGGGAGCTGTTTTTT.

This chain joins TRBV18 and TRBJ1-2; 10 nucleotides match TRBD1. V shed 3 bases and J 2 bases; nucleotides not matched to a gene: 9. This CDR3 is built from 17 residues. CDR1 is KGHSH, CDR2 LQKENI, per germline. CDR3 residues: CASSPRDRGHQNYGYTF. DNA for the CDR3: TGTGCCAGCTCACCGCGGGACAGGGGCCACCAGAACTATGGCTACACCTTC.

This chain joins TRBV30 and TRBJ1-2; TRBD1 matches 7 bases. CDR3 length: 14 amino acids. Germline CDR1 and CDR2: GTSNPN and SVGIG (reference sequence). For the CDR3, the DNA is TGTGCTTTGATTGGCAGGGGGGTCAACTATGGCTACACCTTC. This translates into CALIGRGVNYGYTF.

This clone turned up a few times. The genes are TRBV5-1 and TRBJ2-7, with TRBD2 identical over 8 bases. This CDR3 spans 15 amino acids. V dropped 3 bases and J dropped 4; count of bases not matched to a gene: 9. The germline V gene has CDR1 SGHRS and CDR2 YFSETQ. Here the CDR3 reads CASSWEAGAVYEQYF. For the CDR3, the DNA is TGCGCCAGCAGCTGGGAAGCGGGAGCTGTATACGAGCAGTACTTC.

The table lists this clone with a count of one. The J gene is TRBJ1-4, the V gene TRBV28; TRBD1 agrees at 7 bases. The ends lost 5 bases at V and 8 bases at J; junction bases unmatched: 14. The CDR3 length is 16 residues. Germline-derived CDR1 and CDR2 are MDHEN and SYDVKM. The CDR3 sequence is CASSEPPGGREEKLFF. The CDR3 DNA reads as TGTGCCAGCAGTGAACCCCCAGGGGGAAGGGAGGAAAAACTGTTTTTT.